This T cell receptor beta chain derives from a study of T-cell reconstitution after alpha-beta-depleted transplantation in children. It was with unique molecular identifiers that the TCRbeta library was prepared. MiXCR, run by TCRdb on the PCR reads, gives a single entry per CDR3 protein. Here the sample spans around 480,000 distinct CDR3 sequences, 30% to 35% being singletons. Trimming cost V 0 bases and J 6 bases, with 17 bases left between them. The CDR3 sequence is 16 residues long. In germline, CDR1 is MNHEY, CDR2 SVGAGI. The specimen was PBMCs from the stem cell graft donor, collected from the stem cell graft. The V call is TRBV6-5, the J call TRBJ1-1; D is undetermined. This TCR came from a human donor who donated a stem cell graft to a child with aplastic anemia. CDR3 in DNA: TGTGCCAGCAGTTACTCCACATCCGTGAGTGGGGCTGAAGCTTTCTTT. Protein product: CASSYSTSVSGAEAFF.